Listed below are T cell receptor beta chains from one sample, sequenced in a study of cytomegalovirus exposure and HLA in healthy donors. Generated by immunoSEQ multiplex PCR, the TCRdb table keeps only in-frame clones and is missing some. The table records some 250,000 clones, roughly 80% of them present only once. Sequencing was performed on PBMCs. The receptor source for this set is a woman between 35 and 50 years old in good health and CMV-seropositive. Both conserved end residues are part of each CDR3. Each record gives: D gene, J gene, V gene, clone size, CDR3 protein, CDR3 DNA. D genes are given only for firm matches. Part of the rows lack a size; the others show once, few, many or a class for expanded clones.

d_call: TRBD1
j_call: TRBJ1-4
v_call: TRBV10-3
clone_size: .
cdr3_aa: CAASTGANEKLFF
cdr3_nt: TGTGCCGCATCGACAGGGGCTAATGAAAAACTGTTTTTT

d_call: TRBD1
j_call: TRBJ2-2
v_call: TRBV4-1
clone_size: .
cdr3_aa: CASSQRQGGPGELFF
cdr3_nt: TGCGCCAGCAGCCAACGACAGGGGGGCCCCGGGGAGCTGTTTTTT

d_call: TRBD2
j_call: TRBJ2-2
v_call: TRBV28
clone_size: once
cdr3_aa: CASRSGRDGTGELFF
cdr3_nt: TGTGCCAGCAGGAGCGGGAGGGATGGCACCGGGGAGCTGTTTTTT

d_call: TRBD2
j_call: TRBJ2-3
v_call: TRBV7-8
clone_size: few
cdr3_aa: CASSFPGTRSTDTQYF
cdr3_nt: TGTGCCAGCAGCTTCCCCGGGACTAGAAGCACAGATACGCAGTATTTT

d_call: .
j_call: TRBJ2-1
v_call: TRBV7-9
clone_size: few
cdr3_aa: CASRPASSESYNEQFF
cdr3_nt: TGTGCCAGCAGGCCAGCTAGCTCAGAGTCCTACAATGAGCAGTTCTTC

d_call: .
j_call: TRBJ2-7
v_call: TRBV5-4
clone_size: few
cdr3_aa: CASSRTSSYEQYF
cdr3_nt: TGTGCCAGCAGCCGAACTAGTTCCTACGAGCAGTACTTC

d_call: TRBD1
j_call: TRBJ1-2
v_call: TRBV6-1
clone_size: .
cdr3_aa: CASSGDRSLSDGYTF
cdr3_nt: TGTGCCAGCAGTGGGGACAGGTCCCTCTCGGATGGCTACACCTTC

d_call: TRBD2
j_call: TRBJ2-7
v_call: TRBV30
clone_size: .
cdr3_aa: CAWRKSTVLAGGSYEQYF
cdr3_nt: TGTGCCTGGAGGAAGTCCACCGTGCTAGCGGGGGGGTCCTACGAGCAGTACTTC

d_call: .
j_call: TRBJ1-1
v_call: TRBV27
clone_size: .
cdr3_aa: CASSLKASNTEAFF
cdr3_nt: TGTGCCAGCAGTTTAAAGGCTAGTAACACTGAAGCTTTCTTT

d_call: .
j_call: TRBJ2-2
v_call: TRBV5-1
clone_size: few
cdr3_aa: CASRRDTGELFF
cdr3_nt: TGCGCCAGCAGACGCGACACCGGGGAGCTGTTTTTT

d_call: TRBD1
j_call: TRBJ2-7
v_call: TRBV5-4
clone_size: .
cdr3_aa: CASRSETGYHEQYF
cdr3_nt: TGTGCCAGCAGGTCCGAGACAGGGTACCACGAGCAGTACTTC

d_call: TRBD1
j_call: TRBJ1-2
v_call: TRBV19
clone_size: .
cdr3_aa: CASSSDRGGNYGYTF
cdr3_nt: TGTGCCAGTAGTTCCGACAGGGGAGGAAACTATGGCTACACCTTC

d_call: TRBD1
j_call: TRBJ1-6
v_call: TRBV30
clone_size: once
cdr3_aa: CAWTSGTGYNSPLHF
cdr3_nt: TGTGCCTGGACCTCAGGGACAGGGTATAATTCACCCCTCCACTTT

d_call: .
j_call: TRBJ2-7
v_call: TRBV30
clone_size: once
cdr3_aa: CAWMGAGLSYEQYF
cdr3_nt: TGTGCCTGGATGGGGGCAGGGCTATCCTACGAGCAGTACTTC

d_call: TRBD1
j_call: TRBJ2-7
v_call: TRBV18
clone_size: .
cdr3_aa: CASSPPGLGQYEQYF
cdr3_nt: TGTGCCAGCTCACCCCCCGGGTTGGGACAGTACGAGCAGTACTTC

d_call: .
j_call: TRBJ2-1
v_call: TRBV21-1
clone_size: .
cdr3_aa: CASSKFRGPPDKNEQFF
cdr3_nt: TGTGCCAGCAGCAAATTTAGGGGGCCCCCGGATAAGAATGAGCAGTTCTTC

d_call: TRBD2
j_call: TRBJ2-7
v_call: TRBV7-2
clone_size: .
cdr3_aa: CASSLFGGISYEQYF
cdr3_nt: TGTGCCAGCAGCTTGTTCGGGGGGATATCCTACGAGCAGTACTTC

d_call: TRBD1
j_call: TRBJ1-3
v_call: TRBV18
clone_size: .
cdr3_aa: CASSPRDRPPSGNTIYF
cdr3_nt: TGTGCCAGCTCACCACGGGACAGGCCTCCCTCTGGAAACACCATATATTTT

d_call: .
j_call: TRBJ2-4
v_call: TRBV28
clone_size: .
cdr3_aa: CASSLSSEQSLAKNIQYF
cdr3_nt: TGTGCCAGCAGTTTAAGTTCCGAACAGTCCCTAGCCAAAAACATTCAGTACTTC

d_call: .
j_call: TRBJ1-2
v_call: TRBV5-4
clone_size: .
cdr3_aa: CASSLEGNRGGYTF
cdr3_nt: TGTGCCAGCAGCTTGGAGGGGAATAGAGGTGGCTACACCTTC

d_call: TRBD2
j_call: TRBJ2-7
v_call: TRBV29-1
clone_size: once
cdr3_aa: CSVPQSGLAGAGEQYF
cdr3_nt: TGCAGCGTGCCACAATCGGGACTAGCGGGAGCAGGCGAGCAGTACTTC

d_call: .
j_call: TRBJ1-1
v_call: TRBV7-2
clone_size: .
cdr3_aa: CASSSRRGGGEAFF
cdr3_nt: TGTGCCAGCAGCTCACGACGGGGCGGGGGTGAAGCTTTCTTT

d_call: TRBD1
j_call: TRBJ1-2
v_call: TRBV19
clone_size: few
cdr3_aa: CAIGDRGHIYGYTF
cdr3_nt: TGTGCCATTGGAGACAGGGGGCATATCTATGGCTACACCTTC

d_call: TRBD1
j_call: TRBJ2-4
v_call: TRBV6-5
clone_size: .
cdr3_aa: CASSYFPQGAKNIQYF
cdr3_nt: TGTGCCAGCAGTTACTTCCCCCAGGGGGCGAAAAACATTCAGTACTTC

d_call: TRBD2
j_call: TRBJ2-1
v_call: TRBV7-2
clone_size: .
cdr3_aa: CASSYSSGSEVGNEQFF
cdr3_nt: TGTGCCAGCAGCTACTCTAGCGGGAGTGAGGTAGGGAATGAGCAGTTCTTC

d_call: TRBD1
j_call: TRBJ2-7
v_call: TRBV7-3
clone_size: .
cdr3_aa: CASSSGQPNSYEQYF
cdr3_nt: TGTGCCAGCAGCTCGGGACAGCCGAATAGCTACGAGCAGTACTTC

d_call: .
j_call: TRBJ2-2
v_call: TRBV29-1
clone_size: .
cdr3_aa: CSVERGGELFF
cdr3_nt: TGCAGCGTTGAGCGAGGCGGGGAGCTGTTTTTT

d_call: TRBD1
j_call: TRBJ2-7
v_call: TRBV18
clone_size: .
cdr3_aa: CASSPIWTGGGDEQYF
cdr3_nt: TGTGCCAGCTCACCGATCTGGACAGGGGGAGGGGACGAGCAGTACTTC

d_call: .
j_call: TRBJ1-1
v_call: TRBV5-4
clone_size: .
cdr3_aa: CASSLVTGPNTEAFF
cdr3_nt: TGTGCCAGCAGCTTGGTTACAGGGCCGAACACTGAAGCTTTCTTT

d_call: TRBD1
j_call: TRBJ1-2
v_call: TRBV2
clone_size: once
cdr3_aa: CASSFGQGQSGYTF
cdr3_nt: TGTGCCAGCAGCTTCGGACAGGGGCAGAGTGGCTACACCTTC

d_call: TRBD1
j_call: TRBJ2-2
v_call: TRBV6-5
clone_size: .
cdr3_aa: CASSYEQGAPPGELFF
cdr3_nt: TGTGCCAGCAGTTACGAACAGGGGGCCCCCCCCGGGGAGCTGTTTTTT

d_call: .
j_call: TRBJ1-5
v_call: TRBV11-2
clone_size: few
cdr3_aa: CASSLALNQPQHF
cdr3_nt: TGTGCCAGCAGCTTAGCTCTGAATCAGCCCCAGCATTTT

d_call: TRBD2
j_call: TRBJ2-1
v_call: TRBV19
clone_size: .
cdr3_aa: CASSTGTSGHNEQFF
cdr3_nt: TGTGCCAGTAGTACCGGGACTAGCGGGCACAATGAGCAGTTCTTC

d_call: TRBD1
j_call: TRBJ2-7
v_call: TRBV11-3
clone_size: .
cdr3_aa: CASSLAGTGTYEQYF
cdr3_nt: TGTGCCAGCAGCTTAGCCGGGACAGGGACCTACGAGCAGTACTTC

d_call: TRBD1
j_call: TRBJ1-2
v_call: TRBV7-2
clone_size: few
cdr3_aa: CASSPGQGLYGYTF
cdr3_nt: TGTGCCAGCAGCCCTGGACAGGGACTATATGGCTACACCTTC

d_call: .
j_call: TRBJ1-4
v_call: TRBV11-2
clone_size: .
cdr3_aa: CASSKILGQTEKLFF
cdr3_nt: TGTGCCAGCAGCAAAATACTCGGACAGACTGAAAAACTGTTTTTT

d_call: TRBD1
j_call: TRBJ1-6
v_call: TRBV5-8
clone_size: .
cdr3_aa: CASSLQQGGISPLHF
cdr3_nt: TGTGCCAGCAGCCTACAACAGGGGGGGATCTCACCCCTCCACTTT

d_call: .
j_call: TRBJ1-3
v_call: TRBV2
clone_size: .
cdr3_aa: CASRDDTGSGNTIYF
cdr3_nt: TGTGCCAGCAGGGATGATACAGGGTCTGGAAACACCATATATTTT

d_call: .
j_call: TRBJ1-3
v_call: TRBV5-1
clone_size: .
cdr3_aa: CASSLDPSGTIYF
cdr3_nt: TGCGCCAGCAGCTTGGACCCCTCGGGGACCATATATTTT

d_call: .
j_call: TRBJ2-1
v_call: TRBV4-3
clone_size: few
cdr3_aa: CASSQNYFGEGYNEQFF
cdr3_nt: TGCGCCAGCAGCCAAAATTACTTTGGAGAGGGCTACAATGAGCAGTTCTTC

d_call: TRBD1
j_call: TRBJ2-5
v_call: TRBV5-1
clone_size: few
cdr3_aa: CASSVTGKEETQYF
cdr3_nt: TGCGCCAGCAGCGTGACAGGGAAAGAAGAGACCCAGTACTTC

d_call: .
j_call: TRBJ1-5
v_call: TRBV10-3
clone_size: .
cdr3_aa: CAIRVDRDLAPQHF
cdr3_nt: TGTGCCATCAGGGTGGATCGGGACTTGGCGCCCCAGCATTTT

d_call: .
j_call: TRBJ1-2
v_call: TRBV10-1
clone_size: .
cdr3_aa: CASSEYPDSFHF
cdr3_nt: TGCGCCAGCAGTGAGTACCCGGACAGTTTCCACTTC

d_call: TRBD1
j_call: TRBJ2-3
v_call: TRBV19
clone_size: .
cdr3_aa: CASSPDRGPDTQYF
cdr3_nt: TGTGCCAGTAGTCCGGACAGGGGGCCCGATACGCAGTATTTT

d_call: TRBD1
j_call: TRBJ2-7
v_call: TRBV29-1
clone_size: .
cdr3_aa: CSVEWGDRSSYEQYF
cdr3_nt: TGCAGCGTTGAGTGGGGGGACAGGAGCTCCTACGAGCAGTACTTC

d_call: .
j_call: TRBJ1-1
v_call: TRBV6-5
clone_size: .
cdr3_aa: CASSGAPDTEAFF
cdr3_nt: TGTGCCAGCAGCGGTGCACCGGACACTGAAGCTTTCTTT

d_call: .
j_call: TRBJ2-1
v_call: TRBV5-4
clone_size: .
cdr3_aa: CASRGSGGLYNEQFF
cdr3_nt: TGTGCCAGCAGGGGCTCAGGGGGGCTCTACAATGAGCAGTTCTTC

d_call: .
j_call: TRBJ1-2
v_call: TRBV6-6
clone_size: .
cdr3_aa: CASSYSPLGDYGYTF
cdr3_nt: TGTGCCAGCAGTTACTCCCCTCTGGGAGACTATGGCTACACCTTC

d_call: .
j_call: TRBJ1-5
v_call: TRBV15
clone_size: once
cdr3_aa: CATSREGGRGSNQPQHF
cdr3_nt: TGTGCCACCAGCAGAGAAGGGGGAAGGGGAAGCAATCAGCCCCAGCATTTT

d_call: .
j_call: TRBJ2-2
v_call: TRBV12-2
clone_size: .
cdr3_aa: CASRMGQGVNTGELFF
cdr3_nt: TGTGCAAGTCGCATGGGACAGGGGGTTAACACCGGGGAGCTGTTTTTT

d_call: TRBD1
j_call: TRBJ1-1
v_call: TRBV14
clone_size: .
cdr3_aa: CASNPGGGTEAFF
cdr3_nt: TGTGCCAGCAACCCAGGGGGTGGCACTGAAGCTTTCTTT

d_call: TRBD1
j_call: TRBJ2-7
v_call: TRBV19
clone_size: .
cdr3_aa: CASSSTGFLFEQYF
cdr3_nt: TGTGCCAGTAGTTCGACAGGGTTTCTGTTCGAGCAGTACTTC